This is a list of T cell receptor beta chains from one sample in a study of shared clonotypes between healthy human individuals. Libraries were prepared by immunoSEQ multiplex PCR; TCRdb keeps only in-frame clonotypes and omits some of them. The repertoire includes 300,000 to 400,000 clones, over 75% of them detected once, and 15% to 20% sits in the top ten. Sequencing was done on a sample of memory CD8+ T cells sorted from blood. These receptors came from a man aged 18 to 35 in good health. CDR3s include the opening cysteine and the closing phenylalanine or tryptophan. The order of the fields is V gene, D gene, J gene, clone size, CDR3 protein, CDR3 DNA. A D gene is named only where the DNA matches it firmly. Not all rows give a size; the values are once, few, many and, for expanded clones, a class.

TRBV28	.	TRBJ1-1	.	CASSPINSGWAEAFF	TGTGCCAGCAGCCCTATTAACTCGGGTTGGGCTGAAGCTTTCTTT
TRBV4-1	.	TRBJ1-1	.	CASSLGLDTEAFF	TGCGCCAGCAGCCTCGGGTTGGACACTGAAGCTTTCTTT
TRBV6-1	.	TRBJ1-2	.	CASSRTHSTRDGYTF	TGTGCCAGCAGTAGGACACACTCAACGCGGGATGGCTACACCTTC
TRBV5-1	TRBD1	TRBJ1-6	.	CASSLSGQGASPLHF	TGCGCCAGCAGCTTGTCCGGACAGGGCGCTTCACCCCTCCACTTT
TRBV13	TRBD2	TRBJ2-2	.	CASSSRDYPPYTGELFF	TGTGCCAGCAGCTCCCGGGACTACCCCCCATACACCGGGGAGCTGTTTTTT
TRBV29-1	TRBD1	TRBJ1-5	.	CSVAGTGLFQPQHF	TGCAGCGTCGCTGGGACAGGGCTCTTTCAGCCCCAGCATTTT
TRBV4-3	.	TRBJ2-1	.	CASSQEAGGSPYNEQFF	TGCGCCAGCAGCCAAGAGGCTGGAGGGAGCCCCTACAATGAGCAGTTCTTC
TRBV6-5	.	TRBJ2-1	.	CASTLGPSHNEQFF	TGTGCCAGCACCTTAGGCCCTAGCCACAATGAGCAGTTCTTC
TRBV7-9	TRBD1	TRBJ1-6	.	CASSLRGQGIADSPLHF	TGTGCCAGCAGCTTACGCGGACAGGGGATAGCGGATTCACCCCTCCACTTT
TRBV15	.	TRBJ2-7	.	CATSPKPNQAGGWHEQYF	TGTGCCACCAGTCCGAAGCCTAACCAGGCAGGTGGTTGGCACGAGCAGTACTTC
TRBV4-3	TRBD1	TRBJ2-7	.	CASSQVGTGGYEQYF	TGCGCCAGCAGCCAAGTGGGGACAGGGGGCTACGAGCAGTACTTC
TRBV6-5	.	TRBJ2-3	medium-sized	CASRISPTDTQYF	TGTGCCAGCAGAATTTCCCCCACAGATACGCAGTATTTT
TRBV27	.	TRBJ2-1	.	CATHSYAAVGGNEQFF	TGTGCCACCCACTCCTATGCCGCGGTCGGAGGGAATGAGCAGTTCTTC
TRBV28	.	TRBJ1-2	.	CASSKTTPRTYGYTF	TGTGCCAGCAGTAAGACAACTCCTAGAACCTATGGCTACACCTTC
TRBV9	TRBD1	TRBJ1-1	.	CASSWGQGRTEAFF	TGTGCCAGCAGCTGGGGACAGGGGCGGACTGAAGCTTTCTTT
TRBV6-5	.	TRBJ2-1	.	CASSIGAGTYNEQFF	TGTGCCAGCAGTATTGGCGCAGGGACCTACAATGAGCAGTTCTTC
TRBV7-7	.	TRBJ2-2	.	CASSLEQDPNTGELFF	TGTGCTAGCAGCTTAGAACAGGACCCCAACACCGGGGAGCTGTTTTTT
TRBV29-1	.	TRBJ2-7	once	CSVFLEFSYEQYF	TGCAGCGTTTTCCTGGAGTTTTCCTACGAGCAGTACTTC
TRBV7-9	.	TRBJ2-1	.	CASRKQDFSYNEQFF	TGTGCCAGCAGGAAGCAGGACTTCTCCTACAATGAGCAGTTCTTC
TRBV2	.	TRBJ2-5	.	CASDTGLRETQYF	TGTGCCAGCGATACAGGATTGCGAGAGACCCAGTACTTC
TRBV7-6	TRBD1	TRBJ1-1	.	CASSVMTGVGSFF	TGTGCCAGCAGCGTCATGACAGGGGTCGGGTCTTTCTTT
TRBV4-3	TRBD1	TRBJ2-7	once	CASSQMTGGFYEQYF	TGCGCCAGCAGCCAGATGACAGGGGGCTTCTACGAGCAGTACTTC
TRBV27	TRBD1	TRBJ1-1	.	CASSLARGGSEAFF	TGTGCCAGCAGTTTGGCCAGGGGGGGATCTGAAGCTTTCTTT
TRBV7-6	.	TRBJ2-7	many	CASSPDLGAYEQYF	TGTGCCAGCAGCCCCGATTTGGGAGCCTACGAGCAGTACTTC
TRBV6-6	TRBD1	TRBJ2-7	.	CASSYGDRDYEQYF	TGTGCCAGCAGTTACGGGGACAGGGACTACGAGCAGTACTTC
TRBV5-6	TRBD2	TRBJ2-7	.	CASSEGLAPAKQYF	TGTGCCAGCAGCGAGGGACTAGCGCCCGCCAAGCAGTACTTC
TRBV7-9	TRBD1	TRBJ2-7	.	CASSLAFGQASYEQYF	TGTGCCAGCAGCTTAGCATTTGGACAGGCCTCCTACGAGCAGTACTTC
TRBV25-1	.	TRBJ2-2	.	CASSVGSPGELFF	TGTGCCAGCAGTGTAGGAAGCCCCGGGGAGCTGTTTTTT
TRBV25-1	TRBD1	TRBJ1-2	.	CASSDPRVGGEADGYTF	TGTGCCAGCAGTGACCCCAGGGTAGGGGGCGAGGCGGATGGCTACACCTTC
TRBV5-4	TRBD1	TRBJ1-1	.	CASSLERAGGLNTEAFF	TGTGCCAGCAGCTTGGAACGGGCAGGGGGCTTGAACACTGAAGCTTTCTTT
TRBV30	.	TRBJ2-1	.	CAWSTETYNEQFF	TGTGCCTGGAGTACCGAAACCTACAATGAGCAGTTCTTC
TRBV6-1	TRBD2	TRBJ2-7	once	CASSATGAKRGVLYEQYF	TGTGCCAGCAGTGCCACTGGGGCGAAGCGGGGGGTCTTATACGAGCAGTACTTC
TRBV5-4	.	TRBJ2-1	.	CASSLDLGSSYNEQFF	TGTGCCAGCAGCTTGGATCTTGGGAGCTCCTACAATGAGCAGTTCTTC
TRBV4-1	TRBD1	TRBJ2-1	once	CASSHRQGSYNEQFF	TGCGCCAGCAGTCACAGACAGGGGTCCTACAATGAGCAGTTCTTC
TRBV5-6	TRBD2	TRBJ2-1	.	CASSYSGSLNEQFF	TGTGCCAGCAGCTATAGCGGGAGCCTCAATGAGCAGTTCTTC
TRBV4-1	TRBD2	TRBJ2-7	.	CASSQVPASGFSYEQYF	TGCGCCAGCAGCCAAGTACCGGCTAGCGGGTTCTCCTACGAGCAGTACTTC
TRBV7-9	.	TRBJ2-5	.	CASSPVLIQETQYF	TGTGCCAGCAGCCCAGTCCTGATCCAAGAGACCCAGTACTTC
TRBV27	.	TRBJ1-1	many	CASSTGSSEAFF	TGTGCCAGCAGCACAGGCTCGTCCGAAGCTTTCTTT
TRBV7-6	TRBD2	TRBJ2-1	.	CASSLGLAFNEQFF	TGTGCCAGCAGCTTAGGACTAGCCTTCAATGAGCAGTTCTTC
TRBV10-3	TRBD1	TRBJ2-6	once	CAISESRTGNSGANVLTF	TGTGCCATCAGTGAGTCAAGGACAGGGAACTCTGGGGCCAACGTCCTGACTTTC
TRBV18	.	TRBJ1-2	.	CASSPDSLYGYTF	TGTGCCAGCTCACCAGACAGTCTCTATGGCTACACCTTC
TRBV6-6	.	TRBJ2-1	.	CASSINGATYNEQFF	TGTGCCAGCAGTATCAACGGGGCCACCTACAATGAGCAGTTCTTC
TRBV9	.	TRBJ2-7	.	CASSVGQATYEQYF	TGTGCCAGCAGCGTAGGACAGGCTACCTACGAGCAGTACTTC
TRBV29-1	.	TRBJ2-7	many	CSVISANSYEQYF	TGCAGCGTCATTTCGGCCAACTCCTACGAGCAGTACTTC
TRBV2	.	TRBJ2-1	once	CASSPSYYNEQFF	TGTGCCAGCAGTCCCAGCTACTACAATGAGCAGTTCTTC
TRBV18	TRBD1	TRBJ2-1	.	CASSPHTGDSYNEQFF	TGTGCCAGCTCACCACACACAGGGGATTCCTACAATGAGCAGTTCTTC
TRBV5-6	.	TRBJ2-2	.	CASSDDPSPTGELFF	TGTGCCAGCAGCGATGACCCCTCTCCCACCGGGGAGCTGTTTTTT
TRBV30	.	TRBJ1-2	many	CAWSYPGDGYTF	TGTGCCTGGAGTTATCCAGGGGATGGCTACACCTTC
TRBV30	.	TRBJ1-1	.	CAWTWGNTEAFF	TGTGCCTGGACATGGGGAAACACTGAAGCTTTCTTT
TRBV5-1	.	TRBJ1-4	.	CASSPYLDEKLFF	TGCGCCAGCAGCCCGTACCTCGATGAAAAACTGTTTTTT
TRBV14	.	TRBJ2-1	.	CASAPHAGGEYNEQFF	TGTGCCAGCGCTCCTCACGCCGGGGGAGAATACAATGAGCAGTTCTTC
TRBV7-9	TRBD2	TRBJ2-7	.	CASSFFVGGRYSYEQYF	TGTGCCAGCAGCTTTTTTGTGGGCGGGAGGTACTCCTACGAGCAGTACTTC
TRBV13	.	TRBJ2-7	.	CASSLGPSSYEQYF	TGTGCCAGCAGCTTAGGGCCTTCCTCCTACGAGCAGTACTTC